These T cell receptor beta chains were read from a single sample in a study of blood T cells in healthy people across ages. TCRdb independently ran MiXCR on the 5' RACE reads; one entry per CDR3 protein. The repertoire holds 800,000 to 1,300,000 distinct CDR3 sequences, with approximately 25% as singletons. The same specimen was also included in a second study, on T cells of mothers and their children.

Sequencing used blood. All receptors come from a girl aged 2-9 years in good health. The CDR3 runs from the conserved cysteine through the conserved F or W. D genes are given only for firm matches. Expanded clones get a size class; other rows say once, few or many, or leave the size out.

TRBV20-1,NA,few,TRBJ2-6,TGCAGTGCTAGAGGTACAGGGACAGGGGCCAACGTCCTGACTTTC,CSARGTGTGANVLTF
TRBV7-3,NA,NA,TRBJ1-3,TGTGCCAGCAGCCCCACAAGCCTTGGAAACACCATATATTTT,CASSPTSLGNTIYF
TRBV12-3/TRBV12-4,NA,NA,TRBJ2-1,TGTGCCAGCACCAACGTAGGGGCCCAGCAGTTCTTC,CASTNVGAQQFF
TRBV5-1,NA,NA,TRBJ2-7,TGCGCCAGCAGCTTGGGTAGGGAAGAGACCTACGAGCAGTACTTC,CASSLGREETYEQYF
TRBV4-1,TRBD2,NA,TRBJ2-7,TGCGCCAGCACCAAAGGACTAGCGGGGCAGTACGAGCAGTACTTC,CASTKGLAGQYEQYF
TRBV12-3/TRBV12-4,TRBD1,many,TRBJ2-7,TGTGCCAGCAGTTTAAACAGGGGGGAACGGTACTTC,CASSLNRGERYF
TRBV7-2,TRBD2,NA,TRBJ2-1,TGTGCCAGCAGCCGGGGGGTCCCTAAGCAGTTCTTC,CASSRGVPKQFF
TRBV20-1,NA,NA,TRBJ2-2,TGCAGTGCTAGAGATCAAAGGCTGGACACCGGGGAGCTGTTTTTT,CSARDQRLDTGELFF
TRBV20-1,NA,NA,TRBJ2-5,TGCAGTGCTAGAGATCGTGCAGTAGAGGTGACCCAGTACTTC,CSARDRAVEVTQYF
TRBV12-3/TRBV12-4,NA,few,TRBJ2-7,TGTGCCAGCAGTTTTCGGGGCGCGGGCTACGGGCAGTACTTC,CASSFRGAGYGQYF
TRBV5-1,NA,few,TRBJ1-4,TGCGCCAGCAGCTTGGAGGCAGCAACTAATGAAAAACTGTTTTTT,CASSLEAATNEKLFF
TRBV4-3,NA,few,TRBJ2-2,TGCGCCAGCAGCCAAGAGAGAACGAACACCGGGGAGCTGTTTTTT,CASSQERTNTGELFF
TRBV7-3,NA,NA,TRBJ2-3,TGTGCCAGCAGCTGGACTGACACAGATACGCAGTATTTT,CASSWTDTDTQYF
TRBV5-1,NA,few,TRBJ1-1,TGCGCCAGCAGCCTCCGACAGGTGACACGGGGGACTGAAGCTTTCTTT,CASSLRQVTRGTEAFF
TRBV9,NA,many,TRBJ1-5,TGTGCCAGCGGAGGGGCGGGAGGAAGCAATCAGCCCCAGCATTTT,CASGGAGGSNQPQHF
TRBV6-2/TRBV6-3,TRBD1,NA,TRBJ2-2,TGTGCCAGCACCGACAGGGGAGGCGGGGAGCTGTTTTTT,CASTDRGGGELFF
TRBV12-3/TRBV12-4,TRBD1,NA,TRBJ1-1,TGTGCCAGCAGCCATGAGGGACAGTACACTGAAGCTTTCTTT,CASSHEGQYTEAFF
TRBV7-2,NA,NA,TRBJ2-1,TGTGCCAGCAGCTTAGAGGCTAGTCCGTGGAATGAGCAGTTCTTC,CASSLEASPWNEQFF
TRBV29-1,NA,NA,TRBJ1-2,TGCAGCGTTCTTGAGGGGGAGGCTGGCTACACCTTC,CSVLEGEAGYTF
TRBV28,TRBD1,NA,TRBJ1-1,TGTGCCAGCAGCCCCTTTCTAAGGGACAGGGGGCTAGACACTGAAGCTTTCTTT,CASSPFLRDRGLDTEAFF
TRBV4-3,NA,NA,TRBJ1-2,TGCGCCAGCAGCCAAGATCTCTTCCTCCAGGACTATGGCTACACCTTC,CASSQDLFLQDYGYTF
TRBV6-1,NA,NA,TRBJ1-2,TGTGCCAGCAGTGAAGGAGTATTTATCCCGCCGGGCTACACCTTC,CASSEGVFIPPGYTF
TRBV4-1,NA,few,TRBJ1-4,TGCGCCAGCAGCCAAGGATTTTCCCGATTCGCAACTAATGAAAAACTGTTTTTT,CASSQGFSRFATNEKLFF
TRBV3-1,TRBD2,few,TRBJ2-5,TGTGCCAGCAGCCAAGATAGCCTAGCGGGTGAGGAGACCCAGTACTTC,CASSQDSLAGEETQYF
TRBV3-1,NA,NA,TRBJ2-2,TGTGCCAGCAGCCTGTTAACAAATGCCGGGGAGCTGTTTTTT,CASSLLTNAGELFF
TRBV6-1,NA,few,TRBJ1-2,TGTGCCAGCAGTGACTTTGGCAGGGGCCATGGCTACACCTTC,CASSDFGRGHGYTF
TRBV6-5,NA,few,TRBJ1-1,TGTGCCAGCCGGTCCTACACTGAAGCTTTCTTT,CASRSYTEAFF
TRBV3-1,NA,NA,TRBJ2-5,TGTGCCAGCAGCCAAGATGTAGAGACTTTCGGGACCCAGTACTTC,CASSQDVETFGTQYF
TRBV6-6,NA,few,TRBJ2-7,TGTGCCAGCACCGCACTAACCTCCTACGAGCAGTACTTC,CASTALTSYEQYF
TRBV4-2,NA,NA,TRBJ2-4,TGTGCCAGCAGCCAGTCCCGGCAGGACGGGAACATTCAGTACTTC,CASSQSRQDGNIQYF
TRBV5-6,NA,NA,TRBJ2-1,TGTGCCAGCAGGATAAGCAGGGGACATAGCTCCTACAATGAGCAGTTCTTC,CASRISRGHSSYNEQFF
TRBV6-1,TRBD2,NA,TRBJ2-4,TGTGGCAGCAGAGGACTTGCGGGAGATGCAACCAAAAACATTCAGTACTTC,CGSRGLAGDATKNIQYF
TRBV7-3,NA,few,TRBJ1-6,TGTGCCAGCAGCCTCGACAGCATCAATTCACCCCTCCACTTT,CASSLDSINSPLHF
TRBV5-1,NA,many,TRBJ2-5,TGTGCCAGCAGCTTATCAGAGACCCAGTACTTC,CASSLSETQYF
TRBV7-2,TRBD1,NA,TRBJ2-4,TGTGCCAGCAGCCCCGGGACAGGGAACAACATTCAGTACTTC,CASSPGTGNNIQYF
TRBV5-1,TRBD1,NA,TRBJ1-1,TGCGCCAGCAGCTCCGAGGGACAGTTGAACACTGAAGCTTTCTTT,CASSSEGQLNTEAFF
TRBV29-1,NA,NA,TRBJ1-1,TGCAGCGTTGCCGGGAAGATGAACACTGAAGCTTTCTTT,CSVAGKMNTEAFF
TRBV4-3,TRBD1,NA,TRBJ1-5,TGCGCCAGCAGCCAAGATGGGACAGGGGTCGAGCCCCAGCATTTT,CASSQDGTGVEPQHF
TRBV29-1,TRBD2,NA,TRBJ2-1,TGCAGCGTTGCGCCGGGGCTAGCGGGAGGGGGGGATGAGCAGTTCTTC,CSVAPGLAGGGDEQFF
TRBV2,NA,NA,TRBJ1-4,TGTGCCAGCAGTTGGGACATGGCAACTAATGAAAAACTGTTTTTT,CASSWDMATNEKLFF
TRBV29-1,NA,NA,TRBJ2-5,TGCAGCGTTGAGCGTGACGAGGGGACCCAGTACTTC,CSVERDEGTQYF
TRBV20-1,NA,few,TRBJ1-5,TGCAGTGCCCTTGAGCTTCGGGGAAATCAGCCCCAGCATTTT,CSALELRGNQPQHF
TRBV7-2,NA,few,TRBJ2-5,TGTGCCAGCAATCTGAATGGAGGGGCAGAAGAGACCCAGTACTTC,CASNLNGGAEETQYF
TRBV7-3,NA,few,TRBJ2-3,TGTGCCAGCAGCTTACAGCCCGTTAGCACAGATACGCAGTATTTT,CASSLQPVSTDTQYF
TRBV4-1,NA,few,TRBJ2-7,TGCGCCAGCAGCCAGGCACTAGTAAACGAGCAGTACTTC,CASSQALVNEQYF
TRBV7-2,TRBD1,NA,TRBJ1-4,TGTGCCAGCAGAAAGACAGGGGGCGATGAAAAACGGTTTTTT,CASRKTGGDEKRFF
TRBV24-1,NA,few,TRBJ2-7,TGTGCCACCAGGCAGGGTGCATCGTACGAGCAGTACTTC,CATRQGASYEQYF
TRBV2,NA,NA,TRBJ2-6,TGTGCCAGCAGTGGTGACAAACACTCTGGGGCCAACGTCCTGACTTTC,CASSGDKHSGANVLTF
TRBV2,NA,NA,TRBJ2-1,TGTGCCAGCAACGGAGACCCCCTCAATGAGCAGTTCTTC,CASNGDPLNEQFF
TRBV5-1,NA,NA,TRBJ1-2,TGCGCCAGCAGCTTGGACAGGGTCTATGGCTACGCCTTC,CASSLDRVYGYAF
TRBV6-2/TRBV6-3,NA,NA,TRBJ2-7,TGTGCCAGCAGGCAGGCCCGGGGTTCCTACGAGCAGTACTTC,CASRQARGSYEQYF
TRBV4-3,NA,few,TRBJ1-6,TGCGCCAGCAGCCAAGATCGGGGGGGCGCCTATAATTCACCCCTCCACTTT,CASSQDRGGAYNSPLHF
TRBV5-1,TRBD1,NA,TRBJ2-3,TGCGCCAGCAGCTCGACAGGGGGCGCCGCATCAGATACGCAGTATTTT,CASSSTGGAASDTQYF
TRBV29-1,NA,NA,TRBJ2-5,TGCAGCGCCCTTCGGCCAGCAGGGACCCAGTACTTC,CSALRPAGTQYF
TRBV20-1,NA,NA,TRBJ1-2,TGCAGTGCTAGAGGGGCAGACACCTATGGCTACACCTTC,CSARGADTYGYTF